The present TCR beta chain was sequenced within a study of blood T cells in healthy people across ages. The germline gives CDR1 DFQATT, CDR2 SNEGSKA (reference sequence). Trimming removed 6 bases from V and 0 bases from J, with 17 bases in between. The length of the CDR3 is 15 residues. Ten milliliters of peripheral blood were drawn from each donor. Extraction yielded at least 6 micrograms of total RNA per sample. In regard to this clonotype: What it binds is unknown.

Sample-barcoded 5' priming and a J-beta primer mix drove a second PCR of 7 to 11 cycles. TCRdb redid the calling of the 5' RACE reads with MiXCR, one entry per CDR3 protein. The sample yields some 1.5 million distinct CDR3 sequences, 40% to 45% seen once. The study's findings and limits: Strong correlation linked observed beta diversity and percent naive T cells.

The sequencing sample was made of blood. The chain recombines TRBV20-1 with TRBJ1-1, with TRBD1 as a possible D gene (5 bases). The origin of this receptor is a woman aged 18-29 years in good health. CDR3 in amino acids: CSANTYRPLNTEAFF. The CDR3 nucleotides read TGCAGTGCGAACACCTACAGGCCTCTGAACACTGAAGCTTTCTTT.